The 30 T cell receptor beta chains listed next were all sequenced from one sample in a study of T cell repertoires in cytomegalovirus infection. MiXCR, run by TCRdb on the reads, gives a single entry per CDR3 protein. The repertoire consists of 150,000 to 200,000 distinct CDR3 sequences, with approximately 9.6% occurring once and the leading ten covering approximately 4.6%. Sequencing was performed on PBMCs. These TCRs come from a human donor in good health (CMV status not recorded). Some clones in this sample may be carry-over from other donors' samples.

This clonotype was detected many times. The chain joins TRBV19 to TRBJ2-1, with TRBD2 as a possible D gene (6 bases). Germline-derived CDR1 and CDR2 are LNHDA and SQIVND (reference sequence). CDR3 size: 13 residues. Trimming took off 8 bases at V and 5 bases at J, with 13 bases between the two ends. The CDR3: CASRDSGNNEQFF. CDR3 DNA sequence: TGTGCCAGTCGAGATAGCGGTAACAATGAGCAGTTCTTC.

This rearrangement joins TRBV12-3 or TRBV12-4 to TRBJ1-1; 8 bases fit TRBD1. The CDR3 has 16 residues. The junction had 9 bases not matched to a gene; V was cut back by 6 bases and J by 0 bases. The CDR3 is CASSRRTGHMNTEAFF. As DNA, the CDR3 is TGTGCCAGCAGCCGCCGGACAGGGCACATGAACACTGAAGCTTTCTTT.

This clonotype occurred many times. V gene TRBV7-2 combines with J gene TRBJ2-5; D may be TRBD1 (7 bases). V was shortened by 1 base and J by 4 bases, with 13 bases between the two germline ends. The CDR3 length is 15 residues. CDR1 and CDR2 (germline): SGHTA, FQGNSA. The CDR3 region is CASSLDPGGRETQYF. CDR3 in DNA: TGTGCCAGCAGCTTAGATCCAGGGGGGAGAGAGACCCAGTACTTC.

This clonotype was counted at least ten times. This chain uses TRBV27 with TRBJ2-1; tentatively, D is TRBD1 (6 bases). Germline CDR1 MNHEY, CDR2 SMNVEV (reference sequence). The CDR3 runs 16 residues. Trimming pared 6 bases from V and 10 bases from J, leaving 25 bases between. CDR3: CASSIITGPVLQEQFF. CDR3 coding DNA: TGTGCCAGCAGCATTATTACAGGGCCCGTTTTACAGGAGCAGTTCTTC.

This clonotype showed up just a few times. As DNA, the CDR3 is TGTGCCAGCTCACCCGCACAGGGATCGGATAGCAATCAGCCCCAGCATTTT. Translation gives CASSPAQGSDSNQPQHF. This chain joins TRBV18 and TRBJ1-5, with D possibly being TRBD1 (6 bases). With 3 bases removed from V and 0 bases from J, the gap between germline ends came to 15 bases. The CDR3 loop spans 17 amino acids. Per the germline V gene, CDR1 is KGHSH and CDR2 is LQKENI.

The V gene is TRBV6-5, the J gene TRBJ1-1; TRBD1 matches 7 bases. Trimming at V came to 0 bases and at J to 5 bases, leaving 3 bases not matched to a gene. Germline V gives CDR1 MNHEY, CDR2 SVGAGI. This CDR3 has 14 amino acids. CDR3 in DNA: TGTGCCAGCAGTTACTCGACAGGGTGGACTGAAGCTTTCTTT. Translated, it gives CASSYSTGWTEAFF.

In this sample, this clonotype turned up many times. This chain joins TRBV6-5 and TRBJ2-1; TRBD2 agrees at 11 bases. J lost 4 bases, V lost 7 bases, and 6 bases had no gene match. Germline lookup yields CDR1 MNHEY and CDR2 SVGAGI. The CDR3 extends over 15 amino acids. CDR3 DNA sequence: TGTGCCAGCATGCCGTGGACTAGCGGGTACAATGAGCAGTTCTTC. This gives the protein CASMPWTSGYNEQFF.

The sample holds many counts of this clonotype. The gene calls are TRBV4-1 and TRBJ1-1; TRBD1 aligns across 9 bases. The CDR3 is 16 residues long. V lost 1 base and J lost 3; bases outside the gene matches: 6. Germline V CDR1 and CDR2: MGHRA, YSYEKL. The CDR3 DNA reads as TGCGCCAGCAGCCAAGGGACAGGGGTGGTTTACACTGAAGCTTTCTTT. It is translated as CASSQGTGVVYTEAFF.

Concerning this clonotype: The CDR3 end shows no conserved phenylalanine or tryptophan, and so a read error is likely. J is TRBJ2-4 and V is TRBV7-2; D not resolved. CDR1 is SGHTA, CDR2 FQGNSA, per germline. V lost 9 bases and J lost 0, with 15 bases in between. The CDR3 covers 15 residues. For the CDR3, the DNA is TGTGCCAGAAGCCAACGTACGCTAGCCAAAAACATTCAGTACTTA. It is translated as CARSQRTLAKNIQYL.

Concerning this clonotype itself: This clone may be a read error of a much larger clone one base away. The J gene is TRBJ1-2, the V gene TRBV7-3; TRBD1 matches at 7 bases. The V and J ends lost 8 bases and 8 bases, in that order; junction bases with no gene match: 11. Germline CDR1 is SGHTA and CDR2 is FQGTGA. The CDR3 loop spans 13 amino acids. This chain's CDR3 is CASRRTGRGGYTF. The DNA of the CDR3 is TGTGCCAGCCGCCGGACAGGCAGGGGCGGCTACACCTTC.

The table lists this clonotype with a few counts. The V gene is TRBV25-1, the J gene TRBJ1-4; D remains ambiguous. The germline V gene has CDR1 MGHDK and CDR2 SYGVNS. V was cut by 6 bases and J by 7 bases, with 15 bases left in between. There are 14 residues in the CDR3. CDR3 coding DNA: TGTGCCAGCAGGGATGATCGGGGAGGTGAAAAACTGTTTTTT. Residues: CASRDDRGGEKLFF. The complete variable domain, with remaining parts taken from reference TRBV25-1 and TRBJ1-4, reads EADIYQTPRYLVIGTGKKITLECSQTMGHDKMYWYQQDPGMELHLIHYSYGVNSTEKGDLSSESTVSRIRTEHFPLTLESARPSHTSQYLCASRDDRGGEKLFFGSGTQLSVL.

This clonotype was detected many times. The chain has TRBV11-2 and TRBJ1-2; maybe TRBD1 (5 bases). Trimming stripped 2 bases from V and 3 bases from J, with 7 bases between. The germline CDR1 and CDR2 sequences are SGHAT and FQNNGV. The CDR3 has 13 residues. The CDR3 DNA reads TGTGCCAGCAGCTTATGGGGGGACTATGGCTACACCTTC. It yields the protein CASSLWGDYGYTF.

This clonotype was seen repeatedly, ten times or more. The J gene is TRBJ2-1, the V gene TRBV28; 14 bases agree with TRBD2. This CDR3 contains 18 residues. Germline trimming cut 0 bases from V and 8 bases from J; bases unmatched to any gene: 9. CDR1 is MDHEN and CDR2 is SYDVKM in the germline V gene. The CDR3 sequence is CASSLWTPTSGRADEQFF. In DNA, the CDR3 is TGTGCCAGCAGTTTATGGACCCCGACTAGCGGGAGGGCCGATGAGCAGTTCTTC.

The V call is TRBV7-2, the J call TRBJ2-1, with TRBD2 matching over 9 bases. Germline V gene data show CDR1 as SGHTA and CDR2 as FQGNSA. V lost 1 base to trimming and J lost 12 bases; unmatched junction nucleotides: 13. This CDR3 has 16 residues. The CDR3 DNA reads TGTGCCAGCAGCTTAGGGGGGGCGGGGGGGAACTATGGGCAGTTCTTC. As protein: CASSLGGAGGNYGQFF.

This clonotype has a count of ten or more. The gene calls are TRBV6-1 and TRBJ1-1; TRBD1 might be the D (5 bases). This CDR3 is built from 13 residues. Trimming took 6 bases from V and 4 from J, leaving 12 bases between them. Germline values: CDR1 MNHNS, CDR2 SASEGT. As DNA, the CDR3 is TGTGCCAGCAGCTCCGTCCAGGGCACTGAAGCTTTCTTT. The encoded protein is CASSSVQGTEAFF.

This clonotype was seen only a few times. This chain joins TRBV7-3 and TRBJ2-1; no clear D. The CDR3 runs to 14 residues. Trimming took 2 bases from V and 5 from J, leaving 10 bases between them. Per germline, CDR1 SGHTA and CDR2 FQGTGA. DNA of the CDR3: TGTGCCAGCAGCTTAGCAAAGTCAGACAATGAGCAGTTCTTC. It translates to CASSLAKSDNEQFF.

In its sample, this clonotype was seen a few times. This rearrangement joins TRBV10-3 to TRBJ1-2, with D tentatively TRBD1 (5 bases). From germline, CDR1 is ENHRY and CDR2 SYGVKD. V lost 1 base to trimming and J lost 8 bases, with 11 bases between them. The CDR3 spans 13 residues. The chain's CDR3 is CAISEWGGEGYTF. In nucleotides, the CDR3 is TGTGCCATCAGTGAGTGGGGGGGAGAGGGCTACACCTTC.

The V gene is TRBV7-2, the J gene TRBJ2-5; D possibly matches TRBD1 or TRBD2 (5 bases each). The CDR3 runs 16 residues. Germline CDR1 reads SGHTA; CDR2 reads FQGNSA. V was trimmed by 5 bases and J by 4 bases, leaving 20 bases between them. This CDR3 reads CASSKYSGPLGETQYF. As DNA, the CDR3 is TGTGCCAGCAGCAAATATTCGGGACCTCTGGGAGAGACCCAGTACTTC.

The chain uses TRBV25-1 and TRBJ1-1; maybe TRBD1 (6 bases). CDR1 and CDR2 (germline): MGHDK, SYGVNS. Trimming took 6 bases from V and 5 from J, leaving 13 bases between them. The CDR3 has 13 amino acids. The CDR3 DNA reads TGTGCCAGCAGCCCAACAGGGAGAACTGAAGCTTTCTTT. It yields the protein CASSPTGRTEAFF. The full variable domain, in which reference TRBV25-1 and TRBJ1-1 provide the parts outside the CDR3, is EADIYQTPRYLVIGTGKKITLECSQTMGHDKMYWYQQDPGMELHLIHYSYGVNSTEKGDLSSESTVSRIRTEHFPLTLESARPSHTSQYLCASSPTGRTEAFFGQGTRLTVV.

To note about this clonotype: A much larger clone differs by one base, so this may be a read error. The gene calls are TRBV5-6 and TRBJ1-5; 8 nucleotides agree with TRBD1. Germline V CDR1 and CDR2: SGHDT, YYEEEE. This CDR3 is built from 15 residues. The CDR3 reads CASSSRTGYNQSQHF. The CDR3 nucleotides are TGTGCCAGCAGCTCCCGGACAGGGTATAATCAGTCCCAGCATTTT.

V and J are TRBV19 and TRBJ1-1, with a tentative D call TRBD1 (6 bases). Germline values: CDR1 LNHDA, CDR2 SQIVND (reference sequence). Trimming took off 3 bases at V and 1 base at J, with 9 bases between the two ends. The CDR3 length is 14 residues. In nucleotides, the CDR3 is TGTGCCAGTAGTATCGGACAGAGGAACACTGAAGCTTTCTTT. This encodes CASSIGQRNTEAFF.

This clonotype was counted between two and nine times. V is TRBV7-9 and J is TRBJ2-1, with 10 bases fitting TRBD2. The CDR3 runs 14 residues. V lost 2 bases and J lost 9; bases outside the gene matches: 4. Germline V gene data show CDR1 as SEHNR and CDR2 as FQNEAQ (reference sequence). CDR3 protein: CASSLRQREGEQFF. In DNA form, the CDR3 reads TGTGCCAGCAGCTTAAGGCAGCGGGAGGGTGAGCAGTTCTTC. Complete variable domain (other parts from reference TRBV7-9 and TRBJ2-1): DTGVSQNPRHKITKRGQNVTFRCDPISEHNRLYWYRQTLGQGPEFLTYFQNEAQLEKSRLLSDRFSAERPKGSFSTLEIQRTEQGDSAMYLCASSLRQREGEQFFGPGTRLTVL.

Ten or more counts support this clonotype. The chain joins TRBV7-2 to TRBJ2-2; 11 bases align to TRBD2. The CDR3 extends over 15 amino acids. Losses at the gene ends were 3 bases for V and 5 bases for J; bases not matched to a gene: 2. Germline V gene sequence: CDR1 SGHTA, CDR2 FQGNSA. CDR3 protein: CASSFSSGRTGELFF. The CDR3 DNA sequence: TGTGCCAGCAGCTTTTCTAGCGGGAGGACCGGGGAGCTGTTTTTT.

In its sample, this clonotype was seen a few times. This chain's CDR3 is CASSVTGTADTQYF. CDR3 nucleotides: TGTGCCAGCAGCGTAACCGGGACGGCAGATACGCAGTATTTT. V and J are TRBV9 and TRBJ2-3; D might be TRBD1 or TRBD2, each matching 5 bases. The CDR3 length is 14 residues. Germline CDR1 reads SGDLS; CDR2 reads YYNGEE. Between the trimmed V and J ends, which lost 1 base and 4 bases, there was a span of 10 bases.

This clonotype was counted only a few times. J is TRBJ1-4 and V is TRBV7-4, with a weak D call TRBD1 (5 bases). The V gene's germline CDR1 is SGHVT and CDR2 SQSDAQ. The length of the CDR3 is 15 residues. Trimming took off 3 bases at V and 4 bases at J, with 12 bases between the two ends. CDR3: CASSFSTALNEKLFF. CDR3 DNA sequence: TGTGCCAGCAGCTTCTCGACAGCCCTTAATGAAAAACTGTTTTTT.

This clonotype appeared many times. The chain joins TRBV6-2 or TRBV6-3 to TRBJ2-7; 7 bases match TRBD2. CDR3 length: 15 residues. After removal of 8 bases from V and 2 bases from J, the junction contained 12 bases not matched to a gene. From germline, CDR1 is MNHEY and CDR2 SVGEGT. The CDR3 coding sequence is TGTGCCAGCTTGAATGCGAAGCGGGGTACCTACGAGCAGTACTTC. Translated: CASLNAKRGTYEQYF.

This clonotype was seen repeatedly, ten times or more. The J gene is TRBJ1-2, the V gene TRBV5-1; 8 positions match TRBD1. The CDR3 runs to 14 residues. J gave up 4 bases and V 2 bases, and 4 bases lay outside the gene matches. Germline values: CDR1 SGHRS, CDR2 YFSETQ. CDR3 sequence: CASSFDRGPYGYTF. Written as DNA, the CDR3 is TGCGCCAGCAGCTTCGACAGGGGCCCCTATGGCTACACCTTC.

This clonotype is termed medium-sized. The genes are TRBV7-2 and TRBJ2-1; possible D gene TRBD2, 6 bases. Between the trimmed V and J ends, which lost 5 bases and 9 bases, there was a span of 17 bases. Germline CDR1 SGHTA, CDR2 FQGNSA. The CDR3 has 14 residues. This CDR3 is CASSIGRTTSEQFF. CDR3 nucleotides: TGTGCCAGCAGCATAGGACGGACTACCTCTGAGCAGTTCTTC.

The chain is built from TRBV7-2 and TRBJ1-1, with D hard to call. V was pared by 6 bases and J by 1 base, with 12 bases between. Per germline, CDR1 SGHTA and CDR2 FQGNSA. The CDR3 consists of 14 residues. This chain's CDR3 is CASRIPGRNTEAFF. The CDR3, as DNA: TGTGCCAGCAGGATCCCCGGGAGGAACACTGAAGCTTTCTTT.

The table lists this clonotype with many counts. As DNA, the CDR3 is TGTGCCAGCAGCGGGGGACTAGCGGGGCCGAGCTCCTACAATGAGCAGTTCTTC. This sequence encodes CASSGGLAGPSSYNEQFF. The J gene is TRBJ2-1, the V gene TRBV7-2, with 13 nucleotides matching TRBD2. In germline, CDR1 is SGHTA, CDR2 FQGNSA. J was trimmed by 0 bases and V by 5 bases; bases with no gene match: 7. CDR3 length equals 18 residues.